One and the same sample provided the 27 T cell receptor beta chains below, sequenced in a study of cytomegalovirus exposure and HLA in healthy donors. Vbeta (60) and Jbeta (13) primers were used in the PCR. The repertoire was sequenced with immunoSEQ multiplex PCR; TCRdb's copy has only in-frame clones and lacks some. Among about 150,000 clones listed, approximately 86% were seen once. The specimen was PBMCs. Every receptor here comes from a woman aged 40 to 50 in good health and CMV-seronegative.

The rearrangement joins TRBV30 to TRBJ1-5, with 9 bases that match TRBD1. V gave up 2 bases and J gave up 2 bases; unmatched junction bases: 7. This CDR3 is built from 16 residues. From germline, CDR1 is GTSNPN and CDR2 SVGIG (reference sequence). CDR3 protein: CAWSKRGQGRNQPQHF. In DNA form, the CDR3 reads TGTGCCTGGAGTAAGAGGGGACAGGGCCGCAATCAGCCCCAGCATTTT.

This clone was seen just once. This chain connects TRBV7-2 to TRBJ2-7; unclear D gene. With 1 base removed from V and 3 bases from J, the gap between germline ends came to 10 bases. Germline V CDR1 and CDR2: SGHTA, FQGNSA. This CDR3 spans 14 amino acids. The CDR3 DNA reads TGTGCCAGCAGCTTAGACTCGATTAACTACGAGCAGTACTTC. As protein: CASSLDSINYEQYF.

The gene calls are TRBV5-1 and TRBJ2-5; 7 bases are shared with TRBD2. There are 19 residues in the CDR3. The germline V gene has CDR1 SGHRS and CDR2 YFSETQ. J lost 2 bases, V lost 4 bases, and 20 bases had no gene match. The CDR3 bases are TGCGCCAGCAGCCCTTCCGTGGCTAGCGGTTACGGGGGTCAAGAGACCCAGTACTTC. This sequence encodes CASSPSVASGYGGQETQYF.

The V and J genes are TRBV27 and TRBJ1-6, with 8 bases lining up with TRBD1. The germline V gene encodes CDR1 MNHEY and CDR2 SMNVEV (reference sequence). The CDR3 consists of 14 residues. V gave up 5 bases and J gave up 11 bases; unmatched junction bases: 8. The DNA for the CDR3 is TGTGCCAGCAGTATCGGACAGGGAGGAGCACCCCTCCACTTT. Translating it yields CASSIGQGGAPLHF.

J is TRBJ1-5 and V is TRBV18; D is perhaps TRBD1 (6 bases). V was clipped by 1 base and J by 3 bases, with 16 bases between them. Germline assignment: CDR1 KGHSH and CDR2 LQKENI. This CDR3 is 17 amino acids long. CDR3 sequence (DNA): TGTGCCAGCTCACCACAAGGGGGATTGGGATACAATCAGCCCCAGCATTTT. It codes for CASSPQGGLGYNQPQHF.

This chain uses TRBV19 with TRBJ1-5; a possible D gene is TRBD1 (6 bases). The V end lost 0 bases, the J end lost 0 bases, and 12 bases lay between the germline ends. This CDR3 comprises 17 residues. Germline-derived CDR1 and CDR2 are LNHDA and SQIVND (reference sequence). The CDR3 here is CASSIESGHSSNQPQHF. In nucleotides, the CDR3 is TGTGCCAGTAGTATAGAGTCGGGACACAGTAGCAATCAGCCCCAGCATTTT.

The CDR3 loop reads CASRPTGQGEFF. CDR3 DNA: TGTGCCAGCAGACCGACGGGACAGGGTGAATTCTTC. The chain links TRBV28 to TRBJ2-1, with 9 bases aligning to TRBD1. V gave up 6 bases and J gave up 16 bases; unmatched junction bases: 10. The CDR3 has 12 amino acids. CDR1 MDHEN and CDR2 SYDVKM come from the germline V gene.

The chain has TRBV9 and TRBJ2-7; TRBD2 aligns across 9 bases. Trimming removed 3 bases from V and 4 bases from J; junction bases left unmatched: 5. This CDR3 has 14 residues. The germline V gene encodes CDR1 SGDLS and CDR2 YYNGEE. Here the CDR3 reads CASSGGGLAYEQYF. Here the CDR3 DNA reads TGTGCCAGCAGCGGGGGGGGACTAGCTTACGAGCAGTACTTC.

The table lists this clone with a count of one. This chain uses TRBV19 with TRBJ2-7; 7 bases are shared with TRBD2. Looked up from germline, CDR1 is LNHDA and CDR2 is SQIVND (reference sequence). The CDR3 totals 14 residues. Losses at the gene ends were 2 bases for V and 5 bases for J; bases not matched to a gene: 6. CDR3 in amino acids: CASSIQGGPHEQYF. The DNA of the CDR3 is TGTGCCAGTAGTATACAGGGAGGGCCCCACGAGCAGTACTTC.

The chain joins TRBV11-3 to TRBJ2-2, with 8 bases fitting TRBD1. Germline CDR1 and CDR2: SGHNT and YENEEA. The CDR3 is 16 amino acids. The ends lost 3 bases at V and 1 base at J; junction bases unmatched: 4. The CDR3 here is CASSFQGQGNTGELFF. The CDR3 nucleotides are TGTGCCAGCAGCTTTCAAGGACAGGGGAACACCGGGGAGCTGTTTTTT.

V is TRBV5-1 and J is TRBJ2-3, with D hard to call. The V end was cut by 0 bases, the J end by 6 bases, with 5 bases between. Germline V gene data show CDR1 as SGHRS and CDR2 as YFSETQ. CDR3 size: 12 residues. The CDR3 sequence: CASSLARDTQYF. The CDR3 nucleotides read TGCGCCAGCAGCTTGGCTCGGGATACGCAGTATTTT.

The chain links TRBV7-3 to TRBJ2-3; TRBD1 matches at 7 bases. J gave up 1 base and V 5 bases, and 3 bases lay outside the gene matches. This CDR3 region has 14 residues. Per the germline V gene, CDR1 is SGHTA and CDR2 is FQGTGA. The CDR3 sequence: CASSLTGGTDTQYF. The CDR3 DNA reads as TGTGCCAGCAGCCTTACAGGGGGCACAGATACGCAGTATTTT. The full variable domain, in which reference TRBV7-3 and TRBJ2-3 provide the parts outside the CDR3, is GAGVSQTPSNKVTEKGKYVELRCDPISGHTALYWYRQSLGQGPEFLIYFQGTGAADDSGLPNDRFFAVRPEGSVSTLKIQRTERGDSAVYLCASSLTGGTDTQYFGPGTRLTVL.

The gene calls are TRBV5-6 and TRBJ2-1, with a tentative D call TRBD1 (6 bases). The ends were cut back, 2 bases at V and 5 bases at J, with 17 bases in the middle. CDR3 length equals 16 residues. Germline V gene data show CDR1 as SGHDT and CDR2 as YYEEEE. The CDR3 protein is CASSFLQGSLHNEQFF. CDR3 bases: TGTGCCAGCAGCTTTCTCCAGGGGAGCCTACACAATGAGCAGTTCTTC.

The chain combines TRBV28 with TRBJ2-1; 7 nucleotides line up with TRBD2. There are 14 residues in the CDR3. Losses at the gene ends were 7 bases for V and 4 bases for J; bases not matched to a gene: 7. Germline-derived CDR1 and CDR2 are MDHEN and SYDVKM. The CDR3 here is CASMPGRGYNEQFF. The CDR3 coding sequence is TGTGCCAGCATGCCAGGGAGGGGTTACAATGAGCAGTTCTTC.

This clone was observed a single time. The V gene is TRBV5-1, the J gene TRBJ2-5, with 10 positions matching TRBD2. The CDR3 has 14 amino acids. With 7 bases clipped from V and 4 bases from J, the junction kept 7 bases outside the gene matches. From germline, CDR1 is SGHRS and CDR2 YFSETQ. The CDR3 DNA reads as TGCGCCAGCCAAAGCGGGAGGGCAGGAGAGACCCAGTACTTC. As protein: CASQSGRAGETQYF.

The chain uses TRBV28 and TRBJ1-5, with a possible D match to TRBD1 (6 bases). Trimming cost V 2 bases and J 9 bases, with 8 bases left between them. Germline values: CDR1 MDHEN, CDR2 SYDVKM. This CDR3 region has 12 residues. CDR3 sequence: CASSLGGRPQHF. CDR3 nucleotide sequence: TGTGCCAGCAGTTTAGGGGGCAGGCCCCAGCATTTT.

This rearrangement joins TRBV27 to TRBJ2-6; 8 bases match TRBD1. V gave up 3 bases and J gave up 15 bases; unmatched junction bases: 10. CDR1 MNHEY and CDR2 SMNVEV come from the germline V gene (reference sequence). This CDR3 region has 14 residues. The CDR3 region has the DNA TGTGCCAGCAGTTTCAATGGCAGGGGGCACTCCCTGACTTTC. Translation gives CASSFNGRGHSLTF. Together with reference TRBV27 and TRBJ2-6, the CDR3 gives the full variable domain: EAQVTQNPRYLITVTGKKLTVTCSQNMNHEYMSWYRQDPGLGLRQIYYSMNVEVTDKGDVPEGYKVSRKEKRNFPLILESPSPNQTSLYFCASSFNGRGHSLTFGAGSRLTVL.

The J gene is TRBJ2-3, the V gene TRBV19; 8 nucleotides agree with TRBD2. The V gene's germline CDR1 is LNHDA and CDR2 SQIVND (reference sequence). CDR3 length: 20 residues. The V gene end was trimmed by 1 base and the J gene end by 0 bases; junction bases not matched to a gene: 15. CDR3 nucleotides: TGTGCCAGTAGTATAGCCGTACTAGCGGTAGGATACCCTAGCACAGATACGCAGTATTTT. It codes for CASSIAVLAVGYPSTDTQYF. Supplemented by reference TRBV19 and TRBJ2-3, the full variable domain reads DGGITQSPKYLFRKEGQNVTLSCEQNLNHDAMYWYRQDPGQGLRLIYYSQIVNDFQKGDIAEGYSVSREKKESFPLTVTSAQKNPTAFYLCASSIAVLAVGYPSTDTQYFGPGTRLTVL.

The chain links TRBV5-1 to TRBJ2-7, with TRBD2 matching over 7 bases. Trimming took 3 bases from V and 2 from J; bases not matched to a gene: 8. Germline CDR1 SGHRS, CDR2 YFSETQ. This CDR3 spans 15 amino acids. The CDR3 DNA follows: TGCGCCAGCAGCTGGGCTAGCGGTCCTACCTACGAGCAGTACTTC. Its protein is CASSWASGPTYEQYF.

V is TRBV18 and J is TRBJ1-1, with D possibly matching TRBD1 (6 bases). The CDR3 extends over 14 amino acids. CDR1 and CDR2 from the germline V gene are KGHSH and LQKENI. V lost 5 bases and J lost 3, with 13 bases in between. DNA of the CDR3: TGTGCCAGCTCAAACTCAGGGGCGGACACTGAAGCTTTCTTT. Protein sequence: CASSNSGADTEAFF.

This clone was detected once. The rearrangement uses TRBV5-1 and TRBJ2-5; 7 nucleotides agree with TRBD1. The CDR3 consists of 15 residues. Germline V gives CDR1 SGHRS, CDR2 YFSETQ. Trimming at V came to 7 bases and at J to 3 bases, leaving 12 bases not matched to a gene. In nucleotides, the CDR3 is TGCGCCAGCCGCCTCGCCGGGACAGCCGAAGAGACCCAGTACTTC. It translates to CASRLAGTAEETQYF.

The chain links TRBV7-9 to TRBJ1-2; D is ambiguous. V shed 2 bases and J shed 2 bases, with 12 bases lying between them. The CDR3 is 15 residues long. Per the germline V gene, CDR1 is SEHNR and CDR2 is FQNEAQ (reference sequence). The CDR3 loop is CASSLPGGSNYGYTF. In nucleotides, the CDR3 is TGTGCCAGCAGCTTACCAGGAGGGTCGAACTATGGCTACACCTTC.

This clone was found once. A junction end diverges from the germline sequence, so it may reflect a read error. J is TRBJ2-5 and V is TRBV7-8, with 9 bases lining up with TRBD1. CDR3 length: 16 amino acids. Looked up from germline, CDR1 is SGHVS and CDR2 is FQNEAQ. CDR3 bases: TGTGCCAGCAGCCCCTTGGACAGGGGCCTCCAAGAGGCCCAGTACTTC. Encoded protein: CASSPLDRGLQEAQYF.

The CDR3 loop reads CASSLDRAEAFF. The DNA for the CDR3 is TGTGCCAGCAGTTTAGACAGGGCTGAAGCTTTCTTT. The chain combines TRBV28 with TRBJ1-1, with 7 bases identical to TRBD1. The CDR3 has 12 residues. Germline V gene lookup returns CDR1 MDHEN and CDR2 SYDVKM. The V gene end was trimmed by 2 bases and the J gene end by 6 bases; junction bases not matched to a gene: 0.

The rearrangement uses TRBV11-3 and TRBJ2-7; 10 nucleotides align to TRBD2. The germline CDR1 and CDR2 sequences are SGHNT and YENEEA. The J segment lost 3 bases and the V segment lost 5 bases, leaving 7 bases of the junction unmatched. The CDR3 is 15 residues long. CDR3 protein: CASSPRASGSYEQYF. DNA for the CDR3: TGTGCCAGCAGCCCTCGTGCTAGCGGGAGCTACGAGCAGTACTTC.

Note on this clone: The junction departs from the called germline gene at one end, perhaps through a read error. The chain uses TRBV7-9 and TRBJ1-1; D is unresolved. Looked up from germline, CDR1 is SEHNR and CDR2 is FQNEAQ (reference sequence). The CDR3 runs 14 residues. The CDR3 loop reads CSSSRVRMNTEAFF. DNA for the CDR3: TGTTCCAGCAGCCGGGTGCGCATGAACACTGAAGCTTTCTTT.

The rearrangement joins TRBV4-1 to TRBJ2-7, with 10 bases fitting TRBD2. V dropped 0 bases and J dropped 5; count of bases not matched to a gene: 7. Germline V CDR1 and CDR2: MGHRA, YSYEKL. The CDR3 has 16 residues. The CDR3 sequence is CASSQEGLAGVNEQYF. The CDR3 nucleotides are TGCGCCAGCAGCCAAGAGGGGCTAGCGGGAGTCAACGAGCAGTACTTC.